These T cell receptor beta chains were read from a single sample in a study of control samples from healthy donors and cancer patients. Method: immunoSEQ multiplex PCR; TCRdb's copy keeps in-frame clones and lacks some. The sample shows about 170,000 clones, 85% to 90% of them seen only once. The sequencing sample was made of blood. The receptors were gathered from a man aged 30 to 39 in good health. Each CDR3 is given with its conserved first and last residue. D genes are given only for firm matches. Rows give clone size only sometimes, using once, few, many, or a class for an expanded clone.

size	V	J	D	CDR3	DNA
NA	TRBV10-3	TRBJ2-1	NA	CAIKWDPHNEQFF	TGTGCCATCAAGTGGGACCCTCACAATGAGCAGTTCTTC
NA	TRBV12-3/TRBV12-4	TRBJ1-2	NA	CASARRREDGYTF	TGTGCCAGCGCCCGCCGCAGGGAGGACGGCTACACCTTC
NA	TRBV5-1	TRBJ1-2	NA	CASASGPYGYTF	TGCGCCAGTGCCTCCGGCCCCTATGGCTACACCTTC
NA	TRBV6-2/TRBV6-3	TRBJ2-5	TRBD2	CASSYKLAGGHQETQYF	TGTGCCAGCAGTTATAAGTTAGCGGGAGGCCACCAAGAGACCCAGTACTTC
NA	TRBV9	TRBJ1-3	TRBD1	CASSQGDPGNTIYF	TGTGCCAGCAGCCAGGGGGACCCTGGAAACACCATATATTTT
once	TRBV3-1/TRBV3-2	TRBJ2-5	TRBD1	CASSRRQGQETQYF	TGTGCCAGCAGCCGCCGACAGGGCCAAGAGACCCAGTACTTC
NA	TRBV27	TRBJ1-5	NA	CASSLRATGSLVQPQHF	TGTGCCAGCAGTTTACGGGCAACAGGGTCATTGGTTCAGCCCCAGCATTTT
NA	TRBV6-5	TRBJ2-3	NA	CASRQDTDTQYF	TGTGCCAGCAGACAGGACACAGATACGCAGTATTTT
NA	TRBV6-6	TRBJ1-1	NA	CASSYGGKGEAFF	TGTGCCAGCAGTTACGGGGGAAAAGGTGAAGCTTTCTTT
NA	TRBV27	TRBJ2-7	NA	CASSRNNGAAYEQYF	TGTGCCAGCAGTAGAAATAACGGGGCCGCCTACGAGCAGTACTTC
NA	TRBV15	TRBJ2-6	NA	CATSTVSGSGANVLTF	TGTGCCACCAGTACCGTGAGTGGGTCTGGGGCCAACGTCCTGACTTTC
NA	TRBV9	TRBJ2-1	TRBD2	CASSTSGTSFIHEQFF	TGTGCCAGCAGCACCTCCGGGACTAGTTTTATCCATGAGCAGTTCTTC
NA	TRBV25-1	TRBJ1-1	NA	CASSAAGLGNTEAFF	TGTGCCAGCAGTGCCGCGGGACTCGGGAACACTGAAGCTTTCTTT
NA	TRBV7-9	TRBJ1-4	NA	CASTPSDAEKLFF	TGTGCCAGCACCCCATCCGACGCCGAAAAACTGTTTTTT
NA	TRBV6-2/TRBV6-3	TRBJ2-3	NA	CASSSSGYSTDTQYF	TGTGCCAGCAGTTCGTCAGGGTACAGCACAGATACGCAGTATTTT
NA	TRBV27	TRBJ2-2	TRBD1	CASSPGTGGASNTGELFF	TGTGCCAGCAGTCCGGGGACAGGGGGCGCCTCAAACACCGGGGAGCTGTTTTTT
NA	TRBV5-3	TRBJ1-2	TRBD1	CARSLGTGGFEEVLANYGYTF	TGTGCCAGAAGCTTGGGGACAGGGGGTTTTGAGGAGGTCTTAGCTAACTATGGCTACACCTTC
NA	TRBV7-9	TRBJ2-5	NA	CASVFHGVETQYF	TGTGCCAGCGTTTTCCATGGGGTCGAGACCCAGTACTTC
NA	TRBV6-5	TRBJ1-1	TRBD1	CASSYLTGGREAFF	TGTGCCAGCAGTTATTTGACAGGGGGCAGAGAAGCTTTCTTT
NA	TRBV27	TRBJ2-3	TRBD1	CASSPLRLIPGQGESDTQYF	TGTGCCAGCAGTCCCCTCAGACTAATTCCGGGACAGGGCGAATCAGATACGCAGTATTTT
NA	TRBV5-1	TRBJ2-7	NA	CASSPQGYEQYF	TGCGCCAGCAGCCCGCAGGGCTACGAGCAGTACTTC
NA	TRBV5-1	TRBJ2-3	NA	CASSPTPGTEDTQYF	TGCGCCAGCAGCCCGACACCGGGAACCGAAGATACGCAGTATTTT
NA	TRBV9	TRBJ1-1	NA	CASSVEGVVREGEAFF	TGTGCCAGCAGCGTAGAGGGGGTTGTGAGGGAGGGTGAAGCTTTCTTT
once	TRBV18	TRBJ1-3	NA	CASSPPGNGNTIYF	TGTGCCAGCTCACCCCCAGGGAACGGAAACACCATATATTTT
NA	TRBV6-4	TRBJ2-7	NA	CASSDVREYEQYF	TGTGCCAGCAGTGACGTCAGAGAGTACGAGCAGTACTTC
NA	TRBV5-4	TRBJ1-2	NA	CASSLGRKNYGYTF	TGTGCCAGCAGCTTGGGGAGGAAGAACTATGGCTACACCTTC
NA	TRBV5-1	TRBJ2-7	TRBD2	CASSLSTPTGTSTYEQYF	TGCGCCAGCAGCTTATCCACACCTACCGGGACTAGCACCTACGAGCAGTACTTC